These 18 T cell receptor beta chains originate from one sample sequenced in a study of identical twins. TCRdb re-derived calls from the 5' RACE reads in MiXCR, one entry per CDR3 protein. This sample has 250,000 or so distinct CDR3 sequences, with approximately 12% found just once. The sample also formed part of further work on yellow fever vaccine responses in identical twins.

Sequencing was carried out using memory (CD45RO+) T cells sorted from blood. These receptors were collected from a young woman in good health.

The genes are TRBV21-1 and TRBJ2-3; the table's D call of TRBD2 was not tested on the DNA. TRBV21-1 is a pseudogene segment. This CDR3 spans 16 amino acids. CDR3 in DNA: TGTGCCAGCAGCCGGGATGAGACTAGCGGCACAGATACGCAGTATTTT. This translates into CASSRDETSGTDTQYF.

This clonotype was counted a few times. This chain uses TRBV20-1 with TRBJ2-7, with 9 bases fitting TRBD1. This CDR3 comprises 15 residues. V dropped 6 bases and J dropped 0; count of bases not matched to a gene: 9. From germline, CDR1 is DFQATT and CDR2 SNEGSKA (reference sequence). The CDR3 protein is CSANGGQGSSYEQYF. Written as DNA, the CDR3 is TGCAGTGCGAACGGCGGACAGGGGAGCTCCTACGAGCAGTACTTC.

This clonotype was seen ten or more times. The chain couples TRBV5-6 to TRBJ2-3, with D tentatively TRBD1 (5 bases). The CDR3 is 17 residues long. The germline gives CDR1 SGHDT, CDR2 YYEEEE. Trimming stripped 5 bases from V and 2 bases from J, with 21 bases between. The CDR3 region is CASRVRVRSRTTDTQYF. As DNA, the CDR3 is TGTGCCAGCAGGGTCAGGGTGAGGAGCCGCACCACAGATACGCAGTATTTT.

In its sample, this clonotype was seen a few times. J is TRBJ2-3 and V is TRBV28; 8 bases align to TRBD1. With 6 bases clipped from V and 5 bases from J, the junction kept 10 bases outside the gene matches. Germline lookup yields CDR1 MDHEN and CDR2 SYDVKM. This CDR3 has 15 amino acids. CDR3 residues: CASSSIGQGQDTQYF. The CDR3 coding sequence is TGTGCCAGCAGCAGTATAGGACAGGGACAAGATACGCAGTATTTT.

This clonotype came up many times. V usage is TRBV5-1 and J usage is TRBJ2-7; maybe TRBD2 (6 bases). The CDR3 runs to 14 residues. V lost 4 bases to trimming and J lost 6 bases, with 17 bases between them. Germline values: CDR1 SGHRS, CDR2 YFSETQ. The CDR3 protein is CASSPGATSREQYF. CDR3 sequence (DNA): TGCGCCAGCAGCCCTGGAGCGACTAGTCGCGAGCAGTACTTC.

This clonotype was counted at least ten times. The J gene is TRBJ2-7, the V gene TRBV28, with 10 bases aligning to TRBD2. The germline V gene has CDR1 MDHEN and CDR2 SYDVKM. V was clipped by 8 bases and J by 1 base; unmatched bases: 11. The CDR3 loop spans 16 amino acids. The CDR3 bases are TGTGCCAGCCTATCTGATACGGGACTAGCGTCCTACGAGCAGTACTTC. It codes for CASLSDTGLASYEQYF.

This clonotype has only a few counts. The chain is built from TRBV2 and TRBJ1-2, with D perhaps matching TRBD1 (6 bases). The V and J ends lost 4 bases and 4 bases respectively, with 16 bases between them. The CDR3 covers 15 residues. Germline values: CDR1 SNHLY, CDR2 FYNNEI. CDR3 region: CASSGGPHAGYGYTF. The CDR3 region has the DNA TGTGCCAGCAGTGGGGGGCCCCACGCGGGCTATGGCTACACCTTC.

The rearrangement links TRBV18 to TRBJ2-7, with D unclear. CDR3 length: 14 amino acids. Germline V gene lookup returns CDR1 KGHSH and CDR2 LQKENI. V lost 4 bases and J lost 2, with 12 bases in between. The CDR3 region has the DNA TGTGCCAGCTCACAGTCGGCCGCCGCCTACGAGCAGTACTTC. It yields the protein CASSQSAAAYEQYF.

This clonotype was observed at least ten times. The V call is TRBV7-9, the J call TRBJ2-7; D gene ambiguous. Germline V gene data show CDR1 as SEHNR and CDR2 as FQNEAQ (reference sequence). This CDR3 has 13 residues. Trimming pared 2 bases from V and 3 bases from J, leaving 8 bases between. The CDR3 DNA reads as TGTGCCAGCAGCTTATCAGACCTCTACGAGCAGTACTTC. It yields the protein CASSLSDLYEQYF.

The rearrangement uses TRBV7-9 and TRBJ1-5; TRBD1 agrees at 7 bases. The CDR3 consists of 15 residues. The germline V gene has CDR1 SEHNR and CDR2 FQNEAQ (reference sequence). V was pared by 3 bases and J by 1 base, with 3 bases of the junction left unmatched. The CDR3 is CASSLQGGSNQPQHF. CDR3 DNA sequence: TGTGCCAGCAGCTTGCAGGGGGGAAGCAATCAGCCCCAGCATTTT.

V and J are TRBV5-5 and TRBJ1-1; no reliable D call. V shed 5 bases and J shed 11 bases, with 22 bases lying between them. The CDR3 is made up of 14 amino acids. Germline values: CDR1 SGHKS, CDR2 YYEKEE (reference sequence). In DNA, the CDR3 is TGTGCCAGCAGTCTACTCCGGGGAACCGGGTACGCTTTCTTT. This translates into CASSLLRGTGYAFF. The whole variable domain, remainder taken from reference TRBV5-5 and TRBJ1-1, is DAGVTQSPTHLIKTRGQQVTLRCSPISGHKSVSWYQQVLGQGPQFIFQYYEKEERGRGNFPDRFSARQFPNYSSELNVNALLLGDSALYLCASSLLRGTGYAFFGQGTRLTVV.

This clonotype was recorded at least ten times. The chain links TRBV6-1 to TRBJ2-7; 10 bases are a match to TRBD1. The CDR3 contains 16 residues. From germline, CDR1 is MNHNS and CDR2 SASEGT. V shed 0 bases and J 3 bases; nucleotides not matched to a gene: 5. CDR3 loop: CASSEAAGQGSYEQYF. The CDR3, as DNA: TGTGCCAGCAGTGAAGCGGCGGGACAGGGGAGCTACGAGCAGTACTTC.

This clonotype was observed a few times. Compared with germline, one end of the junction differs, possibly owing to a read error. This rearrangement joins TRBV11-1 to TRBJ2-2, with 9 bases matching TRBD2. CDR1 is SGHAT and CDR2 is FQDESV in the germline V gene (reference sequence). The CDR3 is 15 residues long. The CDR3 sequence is CANSLTSGNTGELFF. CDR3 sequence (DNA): TGTGCCAACAGCTTGACTAGCGGGAACACCGGGGAGCTGTTTTTT.

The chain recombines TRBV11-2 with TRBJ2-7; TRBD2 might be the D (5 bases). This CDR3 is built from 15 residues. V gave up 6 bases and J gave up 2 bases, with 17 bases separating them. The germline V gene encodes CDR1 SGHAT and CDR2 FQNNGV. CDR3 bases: TGTGCCAGCAGGCGCTTCTTGGACGGGACCTACGAGCAGTACTTC. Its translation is CASRRFLDGTYEQYF.

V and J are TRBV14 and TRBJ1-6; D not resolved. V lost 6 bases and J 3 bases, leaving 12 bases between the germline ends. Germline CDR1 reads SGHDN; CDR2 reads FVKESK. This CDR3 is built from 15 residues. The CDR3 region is CASSRTDLYNSPLHF. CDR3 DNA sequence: TGTGCCAGCAGTAGGACGGACCTCTATAATTCACCCCTCCACTTT.

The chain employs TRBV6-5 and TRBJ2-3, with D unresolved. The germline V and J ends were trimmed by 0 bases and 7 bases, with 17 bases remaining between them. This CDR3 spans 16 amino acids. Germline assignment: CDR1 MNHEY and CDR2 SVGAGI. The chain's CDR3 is CASSYSGFGVSNTQYF. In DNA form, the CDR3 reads TGTGCCAGCAGTTACTCGGGGTTTGGGGTATCGAATACGCAGTATTTT.

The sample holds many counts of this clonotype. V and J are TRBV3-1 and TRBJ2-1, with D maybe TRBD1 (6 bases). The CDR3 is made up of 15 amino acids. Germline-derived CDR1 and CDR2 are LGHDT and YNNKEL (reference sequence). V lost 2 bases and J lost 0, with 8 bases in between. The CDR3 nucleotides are TGTGCCAGCAGCCAACAGGGGAACTCCTACAATGAGCAGTTCTTC. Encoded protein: CASSQQGNSYNEQFF.

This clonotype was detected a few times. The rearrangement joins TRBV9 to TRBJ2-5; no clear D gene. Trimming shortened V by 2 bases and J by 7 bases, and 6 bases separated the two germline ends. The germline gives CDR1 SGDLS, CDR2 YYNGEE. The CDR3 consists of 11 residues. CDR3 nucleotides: TGTGCCAGCAGCGTTGGTGCGACCCAGTACTTC. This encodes CASSVGATQYF.